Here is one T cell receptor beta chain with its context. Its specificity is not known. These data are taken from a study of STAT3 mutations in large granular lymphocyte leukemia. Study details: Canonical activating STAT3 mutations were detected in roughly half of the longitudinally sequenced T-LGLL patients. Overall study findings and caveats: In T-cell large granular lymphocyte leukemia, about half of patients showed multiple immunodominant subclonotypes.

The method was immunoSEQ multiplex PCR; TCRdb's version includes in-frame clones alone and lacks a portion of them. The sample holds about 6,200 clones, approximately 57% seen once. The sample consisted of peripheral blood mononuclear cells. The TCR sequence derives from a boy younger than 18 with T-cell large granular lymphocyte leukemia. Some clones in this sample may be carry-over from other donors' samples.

The CDR3 nucleotides read TGTGCCAGCAGCCTACTAGGGAGGAGTCTGAGCAATGAGCAGTTCTTC. It yields the protein CASSLLGRSLSNEQFF. This chain uses TRBV5-4 with TRBJ2-1; tentative D call: TRBD2 (6 bases). This CDR3 has 16 amino acids. V gave up 4 bases and J gave up 6 bases, with 20 bases separating them. Per germline, CDR1 SGHNT and CDR2 YYREEE (reference sequence). The variable domain in full, completed from reference TRBV5-4 and TRBJ2-1, reads ETGVTQSPTHLIKTRGQQVTLRCSSQSGHNTVSWYQQALGQGPQFIFQYYREEENGRGNFPPRFSGLQFPNYSSELNVNALELDDSALYLCASSLLGRSLSNEQFFGPGTRLTVL.